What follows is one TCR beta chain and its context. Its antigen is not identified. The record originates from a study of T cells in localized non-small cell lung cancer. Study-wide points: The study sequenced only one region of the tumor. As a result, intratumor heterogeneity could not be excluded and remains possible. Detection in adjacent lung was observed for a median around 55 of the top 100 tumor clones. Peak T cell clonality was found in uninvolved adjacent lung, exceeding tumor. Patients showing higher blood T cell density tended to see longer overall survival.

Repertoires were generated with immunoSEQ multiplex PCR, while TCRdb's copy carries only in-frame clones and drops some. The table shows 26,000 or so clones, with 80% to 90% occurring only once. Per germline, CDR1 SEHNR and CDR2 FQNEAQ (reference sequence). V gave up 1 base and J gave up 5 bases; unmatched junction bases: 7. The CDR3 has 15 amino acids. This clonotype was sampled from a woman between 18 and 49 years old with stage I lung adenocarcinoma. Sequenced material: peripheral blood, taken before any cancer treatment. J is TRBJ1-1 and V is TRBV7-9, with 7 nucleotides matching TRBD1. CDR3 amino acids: CASSLGGTGETEAFF. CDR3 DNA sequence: TGTGCCAGCAGCTTAGGAGGTACAGGGGAAACTGAAGCTTTCTTT. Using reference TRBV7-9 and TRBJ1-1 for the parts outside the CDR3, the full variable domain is DTGVSQNPRHKITKRGQNVTFRCDPISEHNRLYWYRQTLGQGPEFLTYFQNEAQLEKSRLLSDRFSAERPKGSFSTLEIQRTEQGDSAMYLCASSLGGTGETEAFFGQGTRLTVV.